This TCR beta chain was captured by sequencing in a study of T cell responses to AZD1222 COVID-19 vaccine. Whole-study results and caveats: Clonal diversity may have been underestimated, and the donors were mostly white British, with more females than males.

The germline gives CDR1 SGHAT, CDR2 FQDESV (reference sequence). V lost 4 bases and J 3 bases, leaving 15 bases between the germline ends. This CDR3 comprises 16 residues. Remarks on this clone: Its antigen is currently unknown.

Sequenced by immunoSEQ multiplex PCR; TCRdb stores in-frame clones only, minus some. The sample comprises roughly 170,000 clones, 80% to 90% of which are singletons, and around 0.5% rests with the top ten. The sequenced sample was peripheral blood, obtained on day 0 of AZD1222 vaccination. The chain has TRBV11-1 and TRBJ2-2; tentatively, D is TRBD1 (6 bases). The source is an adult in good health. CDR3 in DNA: TGTGCCAGCAGCTACAGGGTTTGGGCGGACACCGGGGAGCTGTTTTTT. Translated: CASSYRVWADTGELFF.